This entry describes one TCR beta chain. The target antigen is unknown. This sample is drawn from a study of T cell responses to AZD1222 COVID-19 vaccine. Study-wide results and caveats: Following two doses of AZD1222, Spike-specific TCR breadth and depth rose.

Clones were sequenced by immunoSEQ multiplex PCR, and TCRdb holds only the in-frame ones, with some missing. The sample holds more than 150,000 clones, 85% to 95% seen once. Germline lookup yields CDR1 SNHLY and CDR2 FYNNEI. V lost 4 bases to trimming and J lost 7 bases; unmatched junction nucleotides: 5. This CDR3 has 15 amino acids. The receptor was isolated from an adult in good health. This sequence joins TRBV2 and TRBJ2-1; 12 bases fit TRBD2. The source was peripheral blood, collected on day 0 of AZD1222 vaccination. In DNA, the CDR3 is TGTGCCAGCAGTGTTCTAGCGGGAGGGGGAAATGAGCAGTTCTTC. Its translation is CASSVLAGGGNEQFF.